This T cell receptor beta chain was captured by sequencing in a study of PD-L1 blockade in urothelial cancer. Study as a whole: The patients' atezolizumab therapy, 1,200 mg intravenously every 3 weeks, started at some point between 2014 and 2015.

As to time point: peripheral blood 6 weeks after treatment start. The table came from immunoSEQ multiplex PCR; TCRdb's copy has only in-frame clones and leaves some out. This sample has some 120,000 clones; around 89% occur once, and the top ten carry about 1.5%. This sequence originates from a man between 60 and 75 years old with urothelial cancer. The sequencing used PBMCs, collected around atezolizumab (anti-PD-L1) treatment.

The CDR3 nucleotides read TGTGCTAGTGGATCCTACCGGGACAGCCTAATAGATACGCAGTATTTT. Encoded protein: CASGSYRDSLIDTQYF. The chain couples TRBV12-5 to TRBJ2-3, with 7 bases aligning to TRBD1. The CDR3 has 16 residues. V dropped 6 bases and J dropped 5; count of bases not matched to a gene: 14. Germline V gene sequence: CDR1 LGHNT, CDR2 FRNRAP.